The 15 T cell receptor beta chains below were found in one sample sequenced in a study of beta chain features in type 1 diabetes. The whole isolated RNA underwent reverse transcription, so sequencing captured expressed TCRB transcripts. Some clones are missing from TCRdb's copy, which holds only in-frame ones; the method was immunoSEQ multiplex PCR. The sample records fewer than 400,000 clones, 7.5% to 9% being singletons. Sequencing was carried out using central memory CD4+ T cells from blood. The receptors come from a woman younger than 35 in good health.

V is TRBV28 and J is TRBJ2-7; 8 bases match TRBD2. Looked up from germline, CDR1 is MDHEN and CDR2 is SYDVKM. Trimming at V came to 6 bases and at J to 0 bases, leaving 7 bases not matched to a gene. CDR3 size: 15 residues. The CDR3 loop reads CASRQTSGLSYEQYF. As DNA, the CDR3 is TGTGCCAGCAGACAAACTAGCGGCCTCTCCTACGAGCAGTACTTC.

The sample holds a few counts of this clone. The rearrangement joins TRBV5-6 to TRBJ1-1; D remains unclear. Germline CDR1 and CDR2: SGHDT and YYEEEE. The CDR3 totals 15 residues. V dropped 4 bases and J dropped 11 bases, with 24 bases sitting between them. As DNA, the CDR3 is TGTGCCAGCAGCACAGACGTTATAGCCTCCCTCGACGCTTTCTTT. This codes for CASSTDVIASLDAFF.

The chain uses TRBV2 and TRBJ1-1, with unresolved D. This CDR3 is 15 amino acids long. Germline V gives CDR1 SNHLY, CDR2 FYNNEI. Trimming pared 7 bases from V and 5 bases from J, leaving 20 bases between. CDR3 sequence reads: CASKSWNVYRTEAFF. CDR3 coding DNA: TGTGCCAGCAAGTCGTGGAACGTATACAGAACTGAAGCTTTCTTT.

This clone was recorded a few times. The sample contains more than one DNA sequence encoding this CDR3. The V gene is TRBV5-6, the J gene TRBJ2-5; a possible D gene is TRBD2 (5 bases). The CDR3 spans 14 residues. V was trimmed by 0 bases and J by 2 bases, leaving 8 bases between them. Germline values: CDR1 SGHDT, CDR2 YYEEEE. CDR3 amino acids: CASSLGRDQETQYF. The DNA of the CDR3 is TGTGCCAGCAGCTTGGGTCGGGATCAAGAGACCCAGTACTTC.

This clone was counted at least ten times. The V call is TRBV7-9, the J call TRBJ2-2; D call uncertain. V was shortened by 5 bases and J by 2 bases, with 9 bases between the two germline ends. CDR3 length: 14 residues. Germline V CDR1 and CDR2: SEHNR, FQNEAQ (reference sequence). The CDR3 protein is CASSRVPNTGELFF. The CDR3 nucleotides read TGTGCCAGCAGCCGGGTTCCCAACACCGGGGAGCTGTTTTTT. The whole variable domain, remainder taken from reference TRBV7-9 and TRBJ2-2, is DTGVSQNPRHKITKRGQNVTFRCDPISEHNRLYWYRQTLGQGPEFLTYFQNEAQLEKSRLLSDRFSAERPKGSFSTLEIQRTEQGDSAMYLCASSRVPNTGELFFGEGSRLTVL.

In its sample, this clone was seen a few times. The chain joins TRBV19 to TRBJ2-7; weak D call: TRBD1 (6 bases). This CDR3 spans 14 amino acids. Germline CDR1 is LNHDA and CDR2 is SQIVND (reference sequence). V lost 4 bases and J 6 bases, leaving 16 bases between the germline ends. The CDR3 DNA reads TGTGCCAGTAGTACCTCCGCTGCCAGGGGCGAGCAGTACTTC. Its translation is CASSTSAARGEQYF.

The chain employs TRBV11-1 and TRBJ2-5, with 10 bases that match TRBD1. This CDR3 spans 15 amino acids. Looked up from germline, CDR1 is SGHAT and CDR2 is FQDESV (reference sequence). Losses at the gene ends were 0 bases for V and 5 bases for J; bases not matched to a gene: 3. CDR3 sequence (DNA): TGTGCCAGCAGCTTAGCGGGGACAGGGGTCGAGACCCAGTACTTC. Protein: CASSLAGTGVETQYF.

The chain links TRBV11-2 to TRBJ1-3, with D unclear. The CDR3 extends over 13 amino acids. CDR1 and CDR2 (germline): SGHAT, FQNNGV. Deletions cut 6 bases from V and 5 bases from J, with 11 bases between. CDR3 region: CASSSGIRNTIYF. In DNA form, the CDR3 reads TGTGCCAGCAGTTCCGGGATCAGAAACACCATATATTTT. Full variable domain (missing parts from reference TRBV11-2 and TRBJ1-3): EAGVAQSPRYKIIEKRQSVAFWCNPISGHATLYWYQQILGQGPKLLIQFQNNGVVDDSQLPKDRFSAERLKGVDSTLKIQPAKLEDSAVYLCASSSGIRNTIYFGEGSWLTVV.

The CDR3 reads CASTQGGKRGEQYF. CDR3 sequence (DNA): TGTGCCAGCACCCAGGGCGGTAAACGCGGCGAGCAGTACTTC. The chain has TRBV6-6 and TRBJ2-7; TRBD1 might be the D (5 bases). The germline CDR1 and CDR2 sequences are MNHNY and SVGAGI (reference sequence). The CDR3 is 14 amino acids. V lost 7 bases and J lost 6, with 19 bases in between.

The table lists this clone with a few counts. The chain carries TRBV20-1 and TRBJ2-7; no clear D gene. Deletions cut 8 bases from V and 2 bases from J, with 7 bases between. The CDR3 extends over 10 amino acids. Germline lookup yields CDR1 DFQATT and CDR2 SNEGSKA (reference sequence). The CDR3: CSLLAYEQYF. The CDR3, as DNA: TGCAGTCTACTCGCCTACGAGCAGTACTTC.

This clone showed up many times. The chain combines TRBV11-2 with TRBJ1-4, with a tentative D call TRBD1 (6 bases). The V end was cut by 4 bases, the J end by 0 bases, with 15 bases between. In germline, CDR1 is SGHAT, CDR2 FQNNGV. The CDR3 covers 17 residues. As DNA, the CDR3 is TGTGCCAGCAGCTCCTTCCCTAAGGGGGCAACTAATGAAAAACTGTTTTTT. Translated: CASSSFPKGATNEKLFF.

The chain uses TRBV5-4 and TRBJ1-1, with D possibly matching TRBD1 (6 bases). Germline lookup yields CDR1 SGHNT and CDR2 YYREEE (reference sequence). The V gene lost 1 base and the J gene lost 7 bases, with 11 bases spanning the gap. This CDR3 is built from 13 residues. CDR3 sequence (DNA): TGTGCCAGCAGCTTGAAGGGGGATCATGAAGCTTTCTTT. It encodes CASSLKGDHEAFF. The whole variable domain, filled in from reference TRBV5-4 and TRBJ1-1, reads ETGVTQSPTHLIKTRGQQVTLRCSSQSGHNTVSWYQQALGQGPQFIFQYYREEENGRGNFPPRFSGLQFPNYSSELNVNALELDDSALYLCASSLKGDHEAFFGQGTRLTVV.

This clone was recorded many times. The V and J genes are TRBV29-1 and TRBJ2-3, with 9 bases matching TRBD2. The CDR3 extends over 13 amino acids. With V trimmed by 4 bases and J by 5 bases, 4 bases remained unmatched. Germline-derived CDR1 and CDR2 are SQVTM and ANQGSEA. The CDR3 nucleotides read TGCAGCGTTGGGGGACTAGCAGGAGATACGCAGTATTTT. It yields the protein CSVGGLAGDTQYF.

The rearrangement uses TRBV28 and TRBJ2-4; D gene ambiguous. Between the trimmed V and J ends, which lost 3 bases and 0 bases, there was a span of 9 bases. The germline V gene has CDR1 MDHEN and CDR2 SYDVKM. The CDR3 consists of 15 residues. The DNA of the CDR3 is TGTGCCAGCAGTTTGCTCCGGCTAGCCAAAAACATTCAGTACTTC. Its protein is CASSLLRLAKNIQYF.

This clone was seen a few times. The sample holds other DNA sequences that translate to the same CDR3. The chain links TRBV5-6 to TRBJ1-1, with 8 bases lining up with TRBD1. CDR1 and CDR2 (germline): SGHDT, YYEEEE. Germline trimming cut 0 bases from V and 4 bases from J; bases unmatched to any gene: 2. CDR3 size: 14 residues. As DNA, the CDR3 is TGTGCCAGCAGCTTGGGACAGGGGACCACTGAAGCTTTCTTT. Amino acid sequence: CASSLGQGTTEAFF.